This T cell receptor beta chain stems from a study of T cells in Graves' hyperthyroidism and ophthalmopathy. The study's findings and limits: Blood also held most thyroid clonotypes expanded beyond 0.001.

The study based diagnoses on clinical symptoms, serum thyroxine and TRAb, thyroid ultrasound and orbital computed tomography. Fresh peripheral blood, around 9.2 ml of it, supplied the PBMCs. Per the germline V gene, CDR1 is DFQATT and CDR2 is SNEGSKA (reference sequence). This CDR3 has 14 amino acids. Trimming took off 4 bases at V and 1 base at J, with 13 bases between the two ends. This clonotype was seen ten or more times. What it recognizes is unknown. Researchers amplified the TCR beta CDR3 regions from RNA transcripts. With the HTBI primer set, the TCR CDR3 went through a first round of RT-PCR. TCRdb reanalysed the multiplex PCR reads using MiXCR and keeps one entry per CDR3 protein. The sample lists about 300,000 distinct CDR3 sequences; roughly 18% were seen once.

The receptor was derived from a man over 45 with Graves' ophthalmopathy. V usage is TRBV20-1 and J usage is TRBJ2-5; the D gene could be TRBD1 or TRBD2 (5 bases each). The sample comprised blood. The DNA for the CDR3 is TGCAGTGCTACCCGTACGGGGCCCCAAGAGACCCAGTACTTC. Translation gives CSATRTGPQETQYF.